This T cell receptor beta chain was retrieved from a study of blood T cells in healthy people across ages. Using a J-beta primer mix together with a sample-barcoded 5' primer, a second PCR was run for about 6 to 12 cycles. Researchers report that a template-switch adaptor with 12 random nucleotides tagged each cDNA molecule. TCRdb redid the calling of the 5' RACE reads with MiXCR, one entry per CDR3 protein. The sample contains hundreds of thousands of distinct CDR3 sequences, approximately 53% of which appear only once. This CDR3 contains 13 residues. Germline CDR1 SGHAT, CDR2 FQNNGV. V lost 5 bases and J lost 7, with 14 bases in between. This clonotype was seen a single time. The antigen remains unidentified. Study observations and caveats: Not knowing donor CMV status may have confounded expanded clonotype changes.

This TCR derives from a man aged 35-49 years in good health. Sequences were obtained from blood. V usage is TRBV11-2 and J usage is TRBJ1-2; no clear D gene. Written as DNA, the CDR3 is TGTGCCAGCAGCCCGATTGCTTCTTTTGGCTACACCTTC. Its translation: CASSPIASFGYTF.